This T cell receptor (beta chain) stems from a study of T-cell memory formation after mild COVID-19 (dated by TCRdb to about 2021). With respect to the entire study: TCR sequence clusters from the two donors were found to be largely donor specific. In two donors, T-cell clones that expanded and contracted after mild COVID-19 were followed by sequencing TCRalpha and TCRbeta repertoires longitudinally. The cohort comprised two young, previously healthy adult volunteers, one female and one male. Overall study outcomes, separate from this receptor: Clones contracting from day 15 to 85 had balanced CD4/CD8 phenotypes, while a second wave expanding from day 15 to 37 was biased towards CD4+. Some responding clones were detected in pre-infection memory, suggesting pre-existing cross-reactive memory T cells joined the SARS-CoV-2 response. Contracting CD4+ clones were found mainly in CM and EM memory subsets, while CD8+ clones were enriched in EMRA. The study included only two mild cases, and larger cohorts that include severe cases with pre-infection samples were judged to be necessary. SARS-CoV-2 specificity of the second-wave clones peaking on day 37 was not confirmed.

Ficoll-Paque density gradient centrifugation was used to isolate PBMCs. This clonotype was seen a handful of times. The antigen it binds to is not known. No much larger clonotype is one base removed from it; base qualities were not supplied. The germline V gene specifies SGHRS as CDR1 and YFSETQ as CDR2. V is shortened by 4 bases, J by 0 bases, and the region joining them spans 8 bases. The CDR3 runs 14 residues from the cysteine to the phenylalanine. The CDR3 DNA has 42 bases and is translated from base 1. The instrument given in TCRdb is Illumina NovaSeq 6000. cDNA libraries for TCRalpha and TCRbeta were prepared by 5'RACE using constant-segment primers, with sample barcodes and unique molecular identifiers added. RNA was extracted from every sample with Trizol reagent. Libraries were amplified in two PCR steps, with a second sample barcode and Illumina TruSeq adapters added in the second step. Libraries were sequenced on an Illumina NovaSeq with 2 x 150 bp paired-end reads. On the authors' methods: The reads were demultiplexed and collapsed into UMI-guided consensus sequences using migec v1.2.7. Using mixcr v2.1.11, the UMI consensuses were aligned to TRA and TRB V and J templates and assembled into clonotypes. Expanded or contracted clonotypes were those called significant by both edgeR and NoisET, with noise models trained on biological replicates. edgeR calls used a false discovery rate-adjusted p below 0.01 and a log2 fold-change threshold of 1. As an exploratory analysis of dynamics, max-normalized trajectories of the 1000 most abundant clonotypes were examined by PCA with hierarchical clustering. Separately sequenced CD4+ and CD8+ repertoires were used to assign the CD4 or CD8 phenotype of responding clones. TCRdb reprocessing: public reads trimmed at Q25 with fastp, clones called with MiXCR, in-frame beta chains kept. Under each unique CDR3 protein, matching rows form one entry showing the most common genes and DNA. These V and J calls are TCRdb output, not the study's own analysis. The sample contains 100,000 to 150,000 distinct CDR3 sequences, less than 6.5% of them found a single time. Jointly, the top ten make up roughly 2.2% of the sample.

The clonotype was recovered from an adult woman who had mild COVID-19 (a few samples of this study predate the infection). The sample titles of this study are shuffled in the database, so cell type and time point are left out; the donor was told from shared clones. The sequence joins TRBV5-1 to TRBJ1-3; the D gene cannot be named for sure. The source material was PBMCs or a T cell subset sorted from them (not recorded which). The nucleotide sequence reads as follows: TGCGCCAGCAGCCAAGTAAGCTCTGGAAACACCATATATTTT. Translated, this is CASSQVSSGNTIYF.